This note documents a single T cell receptor beta chain sequence. The antigen is unknown. This sample is part of a study of PD-1 blockade in classical Hodgkin lymphoma. The CDR3 covers 15 residues. V was clipped by 4 bases and J by 5 bases; unmatched bases: 2. Germline values: CDR1 MNHNS, CDR2 SASEGT. The time point was: newly diagnosed, previously untreated cHL patient sample. The authors compared against newly diagnosed, untreated classical Hodgkin lymphoma PBMCs. Profiled with immunoSEQ multiplex PCR; TCRdb holds only in-frame clones, not every one. The table includes around 7,000 clones, 60% to 85% detected once. Study observations and caveats: It was reported that newly diagnosed patients had less baseline TCR diversity than healthy donors. Prior therapy or disease activity may underlie the repertoire differences, whose causes remain undefined.

This chain connects TRBV6-1 to TRBJ2-2; 12 bases match TRBD2. The clonotype was recovered from a human donor with classical Hodgkin lymphoma. Source material: peripheral blood mononuclear cells (PBMCs). The CDR3 protein is CASSGLAGVTGELFF. CDR3 in DNA: TGTGCCAGCAGTGGACTAGCGGGGGTTACCGGGGAGCTGTTTTTT.